Below, one T cell receptor (beta chain) is given with its context. These data come from a study of blood T cell repertoires in COVID-19. Study-wide context: COVID-19 samples collected from the United States, Italy and Spain covered acute and convalescent phases. PBMCs, B-cell-depleted T cells, or T cells provided the cDNA or gDNA that made up the material.

Trimming took off 5 bases at V and 4 bases at J, with 20 bases between the two ends. The CDR3 consists of 16 residues. In germline, CDR1 is MNHNY, CDR2 SVGAGI (reference sequence). Original handling: How many nucleated cells were present was estimated from reference gene primer amplification. Profiling relied on immunoSEQ multiplex PCR, and the TCRdb table lists in-frame clones only, not all of them. V and J calls plus clone size are reproduced from that table; the DNA served to infer D and trimming. This table holds 200,000 to 300,000 clones, around nine tenths found once. Sequencing was carried out using peripheral blood. This TCR was sampled from a man in his forties who had recovered from COVID-19. The V and J genes are TRBV6-6 and TRBJ2-5, with D possibly matching TRBD1 (6 bases). The CDR3 DNA follows: TGTGCCAGCAGTCCCGGGCAGGGGTTCGGCGGAGAGACCCAGTACTTC. It is translated as CASSPGQGFGGETQYF.